This passage covers 13 T cell receptor beta chains from one sample sequenced in a study of graft-versus-host responses after intestinal transplantation. Method: immunoSEQ multiplex PCR; TCRdb's copy keeps in-frame clones and lacks some. The table shows about 98,000 clones, with roughly 80% occurring only once. Their target antigens are unknown. The material was unstimulated CD8+ T cells sorted from spleen or lymph node cells, obtained before intestinal transplant. The receptors stem from a human donor who received an intestinal transplant.

The gene calls are TRBV5-6 and TRBJ2-7; 7 nucleotides match TRBD1. The germline CDR1 and CDR2 sequences are SGHDT and YYEEEE. The CDR3 totals 14 residues. Trimming at V came to 4 bases and at J to 3 bases, leaving 7 bases not matched to a gene. In DNA form, the CDR3 reads TGTGCCAGCAGCAGTCCGGGACAGAGCTACGAGCAGTACTTC. This translates into CASSSPGQSYEQYF. The full variable domain, with the rest looked up from reference TRBV5-6 and TRBJ2-7, is DAGVTQSPTHLIKTRGQQVTLRCSPKSGHDTVSWYQQALGQGPQFIFQYYEEEERQRGNFPDRFSGHQFPNYSSELNVNALLLGDSALYLCASSSPGQSYEQYFGPGTRLTVT.

V gene TRBV5-4 combines with J gene TRBJ2-7; 9 bases are shared with TRBD1. Germline loops: CDR1 SGHNT, CDR2 YYREEE (reference sequence). The V gene end was trimmed by 5 bases and the J gene end by 7 bases; junction bases not matched to a gene: 13. The CDR3 runs to 15 residues. This CDR3 reads CASSLTGTGLGEQYF. DNA of the CDR3: TGTGCCAGCAGTTTGACCGGGACAGGGTTGGGGGAGCAGTACTTC.

This chain connects TRBV7-9 to TRBJ2-5, with 14 bases matching TRBD2. The germline V gene encodes CDR1 SEHNR and CDR2 FQNEAQ (reference sequence). The V segment lost 5 bases and the J segment 1 base; nucleotides outside the gene matches: 6. The CDR3 sequence is 17 residues long. CDR3 in amino acids: CASSPGLAGATQETQYF. In DNA, the CDR3 is TGTGCCAGCAGCCCGGGACTAGCGGGGGCCACCCAAGAGACCCAGTACTTC.

The V call is TRBV28, the J call TRBJ1-1, with 7 bases fitting TRBD1. V trimming: 5 bases; J trimming: 5 bases; junction bases outside the gene matches: 2. The CDR3 contains 12 residues. Per the germline V gene, CDR1 is MDHEN and CDR2 is SYDVKM. CDR3 DNA sequence: TGTGCCAGCAGTACAGGGGATACTGAAGCTTTCTTT. Residues: CASSTGDTEAFF.

A few counts support this clone. V is TRBV4-1 and J is TRBJ1-2; TRBD1 is a possible D gene (5 bases). Germline V gene sequence: CDR1 MGHRA, CDR2 YSYEKL. V was clipped by 1 base and J by 2 bases, with 11 bases between them. The CDR3 is 15 residues long. The CDR3 here is CASSQVDGQNYGYTF. The CDR3 bases are TGCGCCAGCAGCCAAGTAGACGGACAAAACTATGGCTACACCTTC.

The chain recombines TRBV7-6 with TRBJ2-7; 7 nucleotides agree with TRBD2. In germline, CDR1 is SGHVS, CDR2 FNYEAQ. This CDR3 is 14 amino acids long. Losses at the gene ends were 3 bases for V and 3 bases for J; bases not matched to a gene: 5. The CDR3 DNA follows: TGTGCCAGCAGCTTGGCCAGCGGGGACTACGAGCAGTACTTC. It codes for CASSLASGDYEQYF.

This clone has a single count. The V and J genes are TRBV29-1 and TRBJ2-1; 7 positions agree with TRBD2. Losses at the gene ends were 0 bases for V and 2 bases for J; bases not matched to a gene: 4. Germline CDR1 and CDR2: SQVTM and ANQGSEA. This CDR3 region has 15 residues. This CDR3 is CSVEEWGTTYNEQFF. Written as DNA, the CDR3 is TGCAGCGTTGAAGAGTGGGGGACTACCTACAATGAGCAGTTCTTC.

This clone was seen more than once but under ten times. The chain recombines TRBV6-1 with TRBJ2-1, with D uncertain. The germline V gene encodes CDR1 MNHNS and CDR2 SASEGT. Trimming cost V 2 bases and J 7 bases, with 12 bases left between them. The CDR3 is made up of 14 amino acids. This chain's CDR3 is CASSEYNSPNEQFF. CDR3 sequence (DNA): TGTGCCAGCAGTGAATATAACAGCCCTAATGAGCAGTTCTTC.

The gene calls are TRBV5-6 and TRBJ1-1; D gene ambiguous. This CDR3 region has 12 residues. Germline V CDR1 and CDR2: SGHDT, YYEEEE. The V end lost 2 bases, the J end lost 3 bases, and 5 bases lay between the germline ends. This CDR3 reads CASSFLDTEAFF. DNA of the CDR3: TGTGCCAGCAGCTTTCTCGACACTGAAGCTTTCTTT.

The rearrangement uses TRBV18 and TRBJ1-6, with D possibly matching TRBD1 (6 bases). The CDR3 is 16 residues long. V lost 2 bases to trimming and J lost 7 bases, with 15 bases between them. The germline CDR1 and CDR2 sequences are KGHSH and LQKENI. CDR3 sequence (DNA): TGTGCCAGCTCACCAAGCCCGGCAGGGGTGAATTCACCCCTCCACTTT. Amino acids: CASSPSPAGVNSPLHF.

This clone occurred once. This rearrangement joins TRBV2 to TRBJ1-6; D is possibly TRBD1 (5 bases). V lost 7 bases, J lost 9 bases, and 25 bases lay in between. CDR3 length: 17 amino acids. Germline CDR1 reads SNHLY; CDR2 reads FYNNEI. CDR3 protein: CASTLRGAVPLVSPLHF. The CDR3 nucleotides are TGTGCCAGCACTTTGAGGGGAGCGGTGCCCTTAGTTTCACCCCTCCACTTT.

The rearrangement links TRBV7-9 to TRBJ2-1, with D maybe TRBD1 (6 bases). The CDR3 covers 14 residues. Trimming pared 4 bases from V and 4 bases from J, leaving 11 bases between. Per the germline V gene, CDR1 is SEHNR and CDR2 is FQNEAQ (reference sequence). The CDR3 nucleotides are TGTGCCAGCAGCTATACAGGGTTGTACAATGAGCAGTTCTTC. It specifies CASSYTGLYNEQFF. The whole variable domain, remainder taken from reference TRBV7-9 and TRBJ2-1, is DTGVSQNPRHKITKRGQNVTFRCDPISEHNRLYWYRQTLGQGPEFLTYFQNEAQLEKSRLLSDRFSAERPKGSFSTLEIQRTEQGDSAMYLCASSYTGLYNEQFFGPGTRLTVL.

The chain combines TRBV19 with TRBJ2-1; either TRBD1 or TRBD2 may fit D (5 bases each). The V gene lost 10 bases and the J gene lost 9 bases, with 19 bases spanning the gap. This CDR3 contains 13 residues. Germline V gene sequence: CDR1 LNHDA, CDR2 SQIVND (reference sequence). The chain's CDR3 is CATTLGLGGEQFF. The DNA of the CDR3 is TGTGCCACTACTTTAGGGCTTGGGGGTGAGCAGTTCTTC.